This entry describes one TCR beta chain. What it binds is not known. From its re-call of the 5' RACE reads, TCRdb lists each CDR3 protein once, without DNA. Recorded for this sample: hundreds of thousands of distinct CDR3 sequences. This sample is drawn from a study of T cells expressing NK-cell markers. Study-level background: Among eight sequenced donors, seven carried HCMV seropositivity while one was seronegative. Study-level findings and limits: Clarity on HCMV specificity was lacking for the expanded NKG2C+ T cell clones. Dominant NKG2C+ clonotype frequencies of roughly 1.0-7.0% of CD8+ T cells were measured in 5 or 6 donors. Researchers report these clonotypes also headed the CD3+CD56-NKG2C+ fraction in four donors.

The sequence derives from a young man in good health. Sequencing was carried out using blood T cells: a sorted CD56 or NKG2C T cell subset, CD4+ or CD8+ T cells, or bulk PBMC T cells (not recorded which).

CDR3: CASSPGDSSKNIQYF. V gene TRBV6-1 combines with J gene TRBJ2-4; the D gene TCRdb calls, TRBD1, cannot be checked with no DNA. Germline lookup yields CDR1 MNHNS and CDR2 SASEGT. This CDR3 contains 15 residues.